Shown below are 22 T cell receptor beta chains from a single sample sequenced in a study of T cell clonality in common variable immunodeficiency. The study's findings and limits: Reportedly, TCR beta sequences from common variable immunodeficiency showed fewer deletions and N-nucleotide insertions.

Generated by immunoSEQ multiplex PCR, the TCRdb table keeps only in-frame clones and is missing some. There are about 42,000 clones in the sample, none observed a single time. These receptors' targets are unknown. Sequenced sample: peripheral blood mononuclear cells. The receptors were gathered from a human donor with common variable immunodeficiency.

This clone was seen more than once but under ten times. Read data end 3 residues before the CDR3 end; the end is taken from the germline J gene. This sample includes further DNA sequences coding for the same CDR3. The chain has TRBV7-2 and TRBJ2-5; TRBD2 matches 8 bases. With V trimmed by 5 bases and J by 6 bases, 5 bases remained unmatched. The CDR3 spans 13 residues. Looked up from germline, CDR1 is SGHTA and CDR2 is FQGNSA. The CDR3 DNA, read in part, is TGTGCCAGCAGCCCGGGGGGGCTCAAGACC. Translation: CASSPGGLKT. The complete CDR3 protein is CASSPGGLKTQYF.

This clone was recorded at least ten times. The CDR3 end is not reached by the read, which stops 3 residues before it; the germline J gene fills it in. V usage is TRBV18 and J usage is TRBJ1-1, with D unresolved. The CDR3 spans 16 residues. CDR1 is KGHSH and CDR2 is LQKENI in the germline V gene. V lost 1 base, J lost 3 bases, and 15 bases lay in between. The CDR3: CASSPRADFSYTEAFF. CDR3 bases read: TGTGCCAGCTCACCACGAGCGGATTTTTCGTACACTGAA.

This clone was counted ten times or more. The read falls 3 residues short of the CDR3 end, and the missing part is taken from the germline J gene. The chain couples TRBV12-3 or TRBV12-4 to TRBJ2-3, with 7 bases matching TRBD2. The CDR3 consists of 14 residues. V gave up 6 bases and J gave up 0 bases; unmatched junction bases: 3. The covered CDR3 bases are TGTGCCAGCAGAGCGGGGCTAAGCACAGATACG. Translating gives CASRAGLSTDT. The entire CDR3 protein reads CASRAGLSTDTQYF.

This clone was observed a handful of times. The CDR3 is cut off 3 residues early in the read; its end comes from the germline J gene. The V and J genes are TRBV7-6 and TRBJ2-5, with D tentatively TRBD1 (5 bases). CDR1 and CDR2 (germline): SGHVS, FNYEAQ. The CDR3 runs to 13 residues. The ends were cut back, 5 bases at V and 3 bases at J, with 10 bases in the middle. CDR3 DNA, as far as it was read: TGTGCCAGCAGCCCCAGGGATAAAGAGACC. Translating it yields CASSPRDKET. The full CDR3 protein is CASSPRDKETQYF.

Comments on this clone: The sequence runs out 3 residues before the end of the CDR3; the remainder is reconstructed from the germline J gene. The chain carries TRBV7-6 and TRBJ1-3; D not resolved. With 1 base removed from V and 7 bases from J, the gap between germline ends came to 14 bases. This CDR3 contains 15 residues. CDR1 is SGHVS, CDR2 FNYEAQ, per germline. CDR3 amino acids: CASSLGAGPGNTIYF. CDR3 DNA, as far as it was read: TGTGCCAGCAGCTTAGGGGCAGGCCCCGGCAACACC.

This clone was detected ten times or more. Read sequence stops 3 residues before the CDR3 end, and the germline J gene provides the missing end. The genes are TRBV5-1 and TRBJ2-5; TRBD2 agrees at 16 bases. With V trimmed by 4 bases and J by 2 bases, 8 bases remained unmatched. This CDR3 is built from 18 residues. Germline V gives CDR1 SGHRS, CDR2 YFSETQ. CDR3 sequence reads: CASSLGTSGGAGQETQYF. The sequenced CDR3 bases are TGCGCCAGCAGCCTCGGGACTAGCGGGGGGGCCGGTCAAGAGACC.

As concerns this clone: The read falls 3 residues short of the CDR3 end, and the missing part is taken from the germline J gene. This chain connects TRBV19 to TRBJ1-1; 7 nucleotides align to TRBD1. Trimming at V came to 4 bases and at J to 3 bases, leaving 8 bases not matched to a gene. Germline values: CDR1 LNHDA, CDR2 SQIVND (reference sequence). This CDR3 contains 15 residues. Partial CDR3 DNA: TGTGCCAGTAGTACTCCCGGGACAGCGGACACTGAA. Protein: CASSTPGTADTE. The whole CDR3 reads CASSTPGTADTEAFF.

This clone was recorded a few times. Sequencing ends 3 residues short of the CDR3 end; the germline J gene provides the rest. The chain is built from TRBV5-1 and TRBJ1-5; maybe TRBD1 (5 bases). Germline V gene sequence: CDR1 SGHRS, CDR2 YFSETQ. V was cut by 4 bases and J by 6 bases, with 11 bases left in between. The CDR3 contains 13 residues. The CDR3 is CASSPEGSQPQHF. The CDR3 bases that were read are TGCGCCAGCAGCCCTGAGGGGAGTCAGCCC.

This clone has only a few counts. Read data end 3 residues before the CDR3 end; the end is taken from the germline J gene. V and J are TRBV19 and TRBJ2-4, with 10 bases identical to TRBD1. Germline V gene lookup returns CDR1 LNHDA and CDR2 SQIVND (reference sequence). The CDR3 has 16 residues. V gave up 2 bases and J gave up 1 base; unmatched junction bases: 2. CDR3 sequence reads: CASSILGQGAKNIQYF. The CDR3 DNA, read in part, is TGTGCCAGTAGTATACTGGGACAGGGGGCCAAAAACATT.

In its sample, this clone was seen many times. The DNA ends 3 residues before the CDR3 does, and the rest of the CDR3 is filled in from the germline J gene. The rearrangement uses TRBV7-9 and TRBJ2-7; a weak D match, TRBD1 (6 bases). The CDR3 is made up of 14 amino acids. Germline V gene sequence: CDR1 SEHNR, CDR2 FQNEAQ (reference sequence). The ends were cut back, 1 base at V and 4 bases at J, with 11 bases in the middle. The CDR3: CASSLGDTKYEQYF. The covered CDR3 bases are TGTGCCAGCAGCTTAGGGGACACCAAGTACGAG. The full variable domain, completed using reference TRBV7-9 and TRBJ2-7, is DTGVSQNPRHKITKRGQNVTFRCDPISEHNRLYWYRQTLGQGPEFLTYFQNEAQLEKSRLLSDRFSAERPKGSFSTLEIQRTEQGDSAMYLCASSLGDTKYEQYFGPGTRLTVT.

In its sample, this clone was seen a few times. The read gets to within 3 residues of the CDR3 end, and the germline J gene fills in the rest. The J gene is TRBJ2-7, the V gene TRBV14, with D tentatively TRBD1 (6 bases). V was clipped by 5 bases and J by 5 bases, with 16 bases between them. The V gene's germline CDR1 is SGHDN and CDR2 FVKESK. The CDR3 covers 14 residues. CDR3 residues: CASSRLQGKHEQYF. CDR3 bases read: TGTGCCAGCAGCAGATTGCAGGGGAAACACGAG.

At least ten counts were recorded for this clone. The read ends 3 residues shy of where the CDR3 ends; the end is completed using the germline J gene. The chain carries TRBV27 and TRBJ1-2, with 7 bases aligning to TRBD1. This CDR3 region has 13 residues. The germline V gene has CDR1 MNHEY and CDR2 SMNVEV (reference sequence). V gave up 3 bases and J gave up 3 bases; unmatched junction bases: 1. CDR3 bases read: TGTGCCAGCAGTTTCGGGACAGACTATGGC. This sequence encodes CASSFGTDYG. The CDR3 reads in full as CASSFGTDYGYTF.

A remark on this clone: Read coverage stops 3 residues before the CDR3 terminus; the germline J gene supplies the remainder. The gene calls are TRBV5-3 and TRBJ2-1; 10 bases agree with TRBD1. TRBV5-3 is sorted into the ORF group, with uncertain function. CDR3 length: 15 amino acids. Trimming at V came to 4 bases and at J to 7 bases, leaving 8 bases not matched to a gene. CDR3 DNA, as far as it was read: TGTGCCAGAAGCCGAGGGACAGGGGCAGGGAATGAG. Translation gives CARSRGTGAGNE. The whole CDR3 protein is CARSRGTGAGNEQFF.

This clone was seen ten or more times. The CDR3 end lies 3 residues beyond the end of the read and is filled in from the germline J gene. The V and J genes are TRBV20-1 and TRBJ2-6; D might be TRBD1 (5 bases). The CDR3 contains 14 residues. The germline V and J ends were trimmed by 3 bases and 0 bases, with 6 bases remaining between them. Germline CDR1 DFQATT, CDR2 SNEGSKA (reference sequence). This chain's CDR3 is CSARGLSGANVLTF. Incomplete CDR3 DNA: TGCAGTGCTAGGGGGCTCTCTGGGGCCAACGTC.

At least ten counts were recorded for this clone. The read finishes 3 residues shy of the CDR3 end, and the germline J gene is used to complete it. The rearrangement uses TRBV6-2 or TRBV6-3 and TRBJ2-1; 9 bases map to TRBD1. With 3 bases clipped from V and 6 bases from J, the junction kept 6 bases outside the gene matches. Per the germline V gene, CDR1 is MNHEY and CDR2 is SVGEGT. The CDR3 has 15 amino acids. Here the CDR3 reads CASSYGTGNFNEQFF. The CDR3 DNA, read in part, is TGTGCCAGCAGTTATGGGACAGGGAATTTCAATGAG.

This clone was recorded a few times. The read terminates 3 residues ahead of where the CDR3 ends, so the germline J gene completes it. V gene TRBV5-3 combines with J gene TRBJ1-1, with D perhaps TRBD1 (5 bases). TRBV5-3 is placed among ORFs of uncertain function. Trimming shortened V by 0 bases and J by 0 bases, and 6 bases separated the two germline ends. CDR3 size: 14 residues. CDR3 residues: CARSLGQLNTEAFF. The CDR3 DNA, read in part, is TGTGCCAGAAGCTTGGGACAGTTGAACACTGAA.

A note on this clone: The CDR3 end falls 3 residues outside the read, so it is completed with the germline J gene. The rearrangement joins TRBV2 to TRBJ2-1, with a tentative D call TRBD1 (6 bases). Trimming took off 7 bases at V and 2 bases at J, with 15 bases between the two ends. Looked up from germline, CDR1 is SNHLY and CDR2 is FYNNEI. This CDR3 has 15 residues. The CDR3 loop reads CASNQGSGTYNEQFF. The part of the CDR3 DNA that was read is TGTGCCAGCAACCAGGGGAGCGGCACCTACAATGAG.

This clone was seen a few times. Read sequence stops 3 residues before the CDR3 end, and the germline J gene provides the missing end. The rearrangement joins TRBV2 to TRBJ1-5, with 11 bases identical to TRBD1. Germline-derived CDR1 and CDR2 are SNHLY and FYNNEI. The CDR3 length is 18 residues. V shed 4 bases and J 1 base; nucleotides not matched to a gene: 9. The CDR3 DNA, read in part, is TGTGCCAGCAGTGGGTGGACAGGGGGCGTCAAGAGCAATCAGCCC. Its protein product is CASSGWTGGVKSNQP. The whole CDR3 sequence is CASSGWTGGVKSNQPQHF.

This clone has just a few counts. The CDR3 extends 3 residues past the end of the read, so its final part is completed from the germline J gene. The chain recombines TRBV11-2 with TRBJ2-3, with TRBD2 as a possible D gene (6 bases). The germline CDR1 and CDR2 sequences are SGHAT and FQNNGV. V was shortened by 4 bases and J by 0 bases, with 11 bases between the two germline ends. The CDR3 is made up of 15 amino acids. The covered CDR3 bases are TGTGCCAGCAGCTCCCAAGGGACTAGCACAGATACG. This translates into CASSSQGTSTDT. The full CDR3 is CASSSQGTSTDTQYF.

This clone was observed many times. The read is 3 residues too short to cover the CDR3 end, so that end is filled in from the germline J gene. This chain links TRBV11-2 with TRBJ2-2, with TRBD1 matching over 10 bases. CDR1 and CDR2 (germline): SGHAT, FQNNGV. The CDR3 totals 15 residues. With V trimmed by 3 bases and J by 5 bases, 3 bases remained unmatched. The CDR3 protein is CASSFDRGRTGELFF. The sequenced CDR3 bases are TGTGCCAGCAGCTTTGACAGGGGGCGGACCGGGGAG.

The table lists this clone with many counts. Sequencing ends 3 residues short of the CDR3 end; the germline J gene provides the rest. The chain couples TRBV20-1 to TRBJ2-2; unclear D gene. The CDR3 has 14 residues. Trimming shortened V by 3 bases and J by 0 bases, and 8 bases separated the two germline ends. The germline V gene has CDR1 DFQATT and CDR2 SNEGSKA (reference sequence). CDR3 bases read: TGCAGTGCTAGTCTCCTAACGAACACCGGGGAG. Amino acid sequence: CSASLLTNTGE. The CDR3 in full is CSASLLTNTGELFF.

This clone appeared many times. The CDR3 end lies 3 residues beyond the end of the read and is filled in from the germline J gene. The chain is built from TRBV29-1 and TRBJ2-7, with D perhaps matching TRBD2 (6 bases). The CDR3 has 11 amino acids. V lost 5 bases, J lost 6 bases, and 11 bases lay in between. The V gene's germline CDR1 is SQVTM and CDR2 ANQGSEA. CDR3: CSVRTNFEQYF. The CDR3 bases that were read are TGCAGCGTTCGGACTAACTTCGAG.